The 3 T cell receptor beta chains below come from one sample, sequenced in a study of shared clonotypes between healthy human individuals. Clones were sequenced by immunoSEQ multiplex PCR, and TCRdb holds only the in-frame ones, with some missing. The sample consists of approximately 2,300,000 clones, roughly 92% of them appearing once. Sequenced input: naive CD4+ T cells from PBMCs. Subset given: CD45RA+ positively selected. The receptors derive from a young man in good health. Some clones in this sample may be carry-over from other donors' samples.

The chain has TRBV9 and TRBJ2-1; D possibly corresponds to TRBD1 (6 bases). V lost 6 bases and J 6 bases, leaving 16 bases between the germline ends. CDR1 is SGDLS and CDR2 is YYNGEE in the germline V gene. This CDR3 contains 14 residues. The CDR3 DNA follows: TGTGCCAGCACCCTGGACACCAGGGGCAATGAGCAGTTCTTC. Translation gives CASTLDTRGNEQFF.

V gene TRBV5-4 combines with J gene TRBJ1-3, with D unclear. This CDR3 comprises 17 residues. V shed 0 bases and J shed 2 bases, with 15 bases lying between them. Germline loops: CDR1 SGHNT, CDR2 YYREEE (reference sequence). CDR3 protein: CASSLGGTGIPGNTIYF. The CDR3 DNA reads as TGTGCCAGCAGCTTGGGGGGTACGGGGATACCTGGAAACACCATATATTTT.

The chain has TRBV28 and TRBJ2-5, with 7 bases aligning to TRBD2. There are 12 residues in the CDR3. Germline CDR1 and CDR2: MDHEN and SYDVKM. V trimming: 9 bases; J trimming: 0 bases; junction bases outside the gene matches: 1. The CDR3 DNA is TGTGCCAGTAGCGGGTACCAAGAGACCCAGTACTTC. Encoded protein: CASSGYQETQYF.